The sequence of this TCR beta chain was determined in a study of CD8 T cells in Susac syndrome. An input of 0.5 to 1 ug of RNA was subjected to reverse transcription using random hexamers. Each CDR3 protein is one row after TCRdb ran MiXCR on the immunoSEQ multiplex PCR reads. The repertoire holds around 150,000 distinct CDR3 sequences, with around 93% as singletons. Germline CDR1 reads LNHDA; CDR2 reads SQIVND (reference sequence). Trimming removed 3 bases at V and 1 base at J, with 9 bases between. The CDR3 spans 14 residues. This clonotype showed up just once. Sequenced material: CD4+ T cells from PBMCs. The chain recombines TRBV19 with TRBJ2-5; D unresolved. The sequence was obtained from a human donor in good health. CDR3 residues: CASSMAQLQETQYF. CDR3 in DNA: TGTGCCAGTAGTATGGCACAGCTCCAAGAGACCCAGTACTTC.